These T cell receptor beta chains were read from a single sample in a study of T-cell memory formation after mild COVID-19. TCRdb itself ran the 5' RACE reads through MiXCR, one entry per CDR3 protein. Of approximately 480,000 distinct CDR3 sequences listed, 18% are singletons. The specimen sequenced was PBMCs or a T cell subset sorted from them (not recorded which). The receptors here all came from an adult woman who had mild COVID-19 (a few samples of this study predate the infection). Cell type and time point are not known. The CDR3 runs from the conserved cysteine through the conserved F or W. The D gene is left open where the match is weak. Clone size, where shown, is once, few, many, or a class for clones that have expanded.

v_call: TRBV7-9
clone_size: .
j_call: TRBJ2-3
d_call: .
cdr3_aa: CASSLVAIPSTDTQYF
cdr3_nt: TGTGCCAGCAGCTTAGTGGCGATCCCTAGCACAGATACGCAGTATTTT

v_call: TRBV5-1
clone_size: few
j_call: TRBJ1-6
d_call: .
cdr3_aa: CASSLDGGTGSPLHF
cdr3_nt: TGCGCCAGCAGCTTGGATGGGGGGACTGGGTCACCCCTCCACTTT

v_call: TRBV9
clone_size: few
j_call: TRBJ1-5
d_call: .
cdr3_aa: CASSRHSNQPQHF
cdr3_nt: TGTGCCAGCAGCCGACATAGCAATCAGCCCCAGCATTTT

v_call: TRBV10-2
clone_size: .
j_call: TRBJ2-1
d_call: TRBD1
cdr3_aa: CASSGIRDREANEQFF
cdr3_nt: TGCGCCAGCAGTGGGATCCGGGACAGGGAGGCCAATGAGCAGTTCTTC

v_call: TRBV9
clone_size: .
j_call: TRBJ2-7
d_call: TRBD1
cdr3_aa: CASSEGTGQGLSWEQYF
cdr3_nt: TGTGCCAGCAGCGAGGGAACGGGACAGGGGTTATCGTGGGAGCAGTACTTC

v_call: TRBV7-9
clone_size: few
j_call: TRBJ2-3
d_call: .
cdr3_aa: CASSSSTGTDTQYF
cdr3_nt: TGTGCCAGCAGCTCTTCGACAGGCACAGATACGCAGTATTTT

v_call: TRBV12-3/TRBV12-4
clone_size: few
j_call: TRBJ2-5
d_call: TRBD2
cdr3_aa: CASSLASGRLETQYF
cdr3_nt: TGTGCCAGCAGTTTAGCTAGCGGGCGACTAGAGACCCAGTACTTC

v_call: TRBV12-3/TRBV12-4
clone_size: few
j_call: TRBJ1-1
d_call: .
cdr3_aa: CASTRGHGGNTEAFF
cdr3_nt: TGTGCCAGCACCCGAGGACATGGAGGGAACACTGAAGCTTTCTTT

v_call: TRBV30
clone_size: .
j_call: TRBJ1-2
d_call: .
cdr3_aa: CAWSPRPGASYGYTF
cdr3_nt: TGTGCCTGGAGCCCACGACCGGGGGCGAGCTATGGCTACACCTTC

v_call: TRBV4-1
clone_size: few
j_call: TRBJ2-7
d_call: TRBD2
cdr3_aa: CASSHQGLGGAYEQYF
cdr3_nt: TGCGCCAGCAGCCACCAAGGACTAGGCGGGGCATACGAGCAGTACTTC

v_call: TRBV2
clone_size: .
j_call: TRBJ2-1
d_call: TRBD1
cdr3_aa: CASRERTGDIYNEQFF
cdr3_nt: TGTGCCAGCAGAGAAAGAACAGGGGATATTTACAATGAGCAGTTCTTC

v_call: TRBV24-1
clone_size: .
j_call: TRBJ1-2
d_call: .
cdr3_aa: CATSAGNYGYTF
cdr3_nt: TGTGCCACCAGTGCCGGTAACTATGGCTACACCTTC

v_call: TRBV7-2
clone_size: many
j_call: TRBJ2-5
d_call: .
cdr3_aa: CASSFLGGGETQYF
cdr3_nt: TGTGCCAGCAGCTTCCTTGGGGGAGGAGAGACCCAGTACTTC

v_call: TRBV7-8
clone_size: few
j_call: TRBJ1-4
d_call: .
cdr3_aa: CASRERGGIEKLFF
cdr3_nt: TGTGCCAGCAGAGAGCGGGGGGGAATTGAAAAACTGTTTTTT

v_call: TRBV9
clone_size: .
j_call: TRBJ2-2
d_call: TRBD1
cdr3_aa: CASSWGQGGPVGELFF
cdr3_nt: TGTGCCAGCAGCTGGGGACAGGGGGGGCCTGTCGGGGAGCTGTTTTTT

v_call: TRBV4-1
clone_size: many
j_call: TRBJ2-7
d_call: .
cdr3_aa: CASSQSWGGNYEQYF
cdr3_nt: TGCGCCAGCAGCCAATCTTGGGGCGGAAACTACGAGCAGTACTTC

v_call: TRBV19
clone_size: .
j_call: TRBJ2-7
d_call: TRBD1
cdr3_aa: CASSIRDREFYEQYF
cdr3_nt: TGTGCCAGTAGTATCCGGGACAGGGAATTCTACGAGCAGTACTTC

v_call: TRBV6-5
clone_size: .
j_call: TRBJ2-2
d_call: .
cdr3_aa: CASKNGGANTGELFF
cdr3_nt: TGTGCCAGCAAAAACGGGGGAGCGAACACCGGGGAGCTGTTTTTT

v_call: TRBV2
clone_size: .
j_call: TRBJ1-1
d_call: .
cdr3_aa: CASSAMGTSYTEAFF
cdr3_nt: TGTGCCAGCAGTGCTATGGGAACGTCCTACACTGAAGCTTTCTTT

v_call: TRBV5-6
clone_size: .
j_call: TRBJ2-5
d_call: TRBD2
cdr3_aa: CASSLAWASGSKETQYF
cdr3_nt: TGTGCCAGCAGCTTGGCTTGGGCTAGCGGGAGTAAAGAGACCCAGTACTTC

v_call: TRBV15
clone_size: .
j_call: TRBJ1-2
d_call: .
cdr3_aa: CATSKERGIVYGYTF
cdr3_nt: TGTGCCACCAGCAAGGAAAGGGGGATCGTCTATGGCTACACCTTC

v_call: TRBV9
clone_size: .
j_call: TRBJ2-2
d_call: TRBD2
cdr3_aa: CASSVTSGVNTGELFF
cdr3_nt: TGTGCCAGCAGCGTGACTAGCGGAGTGAACACCGGGGAGCTGTTTTTT

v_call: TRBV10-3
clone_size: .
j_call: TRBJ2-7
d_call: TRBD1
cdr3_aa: CAISVGTGYEQYF
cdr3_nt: TGTGCCATCAGTGTCGGGACAGGATACGAGCAGTACTTC

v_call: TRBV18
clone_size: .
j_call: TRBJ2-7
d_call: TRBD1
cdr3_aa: CASSTTGVNEQYF
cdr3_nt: TGTGCCAGCTCAACGACAGGGGTGAACGAGCAGTACTTC

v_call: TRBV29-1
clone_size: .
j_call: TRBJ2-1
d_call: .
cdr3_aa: CSVERVGSYNEQFF
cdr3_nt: TGCAGCGTTGAAAGAGTCGGGTCATACAATGAGCAGTTCTTC

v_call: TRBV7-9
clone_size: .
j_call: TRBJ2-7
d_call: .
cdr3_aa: CASSLALGETYEQYF
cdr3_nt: TGTGCCAGCAGCCTAGCCCTGGGGGAAACCTACGAGCAGTACTTC

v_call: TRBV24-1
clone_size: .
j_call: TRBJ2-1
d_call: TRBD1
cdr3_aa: CATSGTGDNEQFF
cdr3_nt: TGTGCCACCAGTGGGACAGGGGACAATGAGCAGTTCTTC

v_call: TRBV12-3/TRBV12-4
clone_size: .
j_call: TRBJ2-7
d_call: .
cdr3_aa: CASSLYIREQYF
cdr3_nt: TGTGCCAGCAGTTTATATATACGCGAGCAGTACTTC

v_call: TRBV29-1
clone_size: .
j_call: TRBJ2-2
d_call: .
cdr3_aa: CSVEFPDGRTGELFF
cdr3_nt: TGCAGCGTTGAATTCCCCGACGGTAGGACCGGGGAGCTGTTTTTT

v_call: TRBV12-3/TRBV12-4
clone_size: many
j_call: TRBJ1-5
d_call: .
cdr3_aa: CASSLALGSQPQHF
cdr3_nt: TGTGCCAGCAGTTTGGCCTTGGGGTCTCAGCCCCAGCATTTT

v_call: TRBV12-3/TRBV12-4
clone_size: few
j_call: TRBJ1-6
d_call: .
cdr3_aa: CASSSSYRAPLHF
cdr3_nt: TGTGCCAGCAGTTCCTCCTACAGGGCTCCCCTCCACTTT

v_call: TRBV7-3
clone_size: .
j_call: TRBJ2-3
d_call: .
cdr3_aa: CASSAQVTRGHTDTQYF
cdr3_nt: TGTGCCAGCAGCGCCCAGGTGACGCGGGGGCACACAGATACGCAGTATTTT

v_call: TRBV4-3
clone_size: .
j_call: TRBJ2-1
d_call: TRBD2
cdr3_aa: CASSQLAGEGNEQFF
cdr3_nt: TGCGCCAGCAGCCAATTAGCGGGAGAGGGCAATGAGCAGTTCTTC

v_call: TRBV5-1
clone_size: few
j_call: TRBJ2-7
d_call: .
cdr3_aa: CASSLVRGYEQYF
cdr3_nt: TGCGCCAGCAGCTTAGTTCGGGGCTACGAGCAGTACTTC

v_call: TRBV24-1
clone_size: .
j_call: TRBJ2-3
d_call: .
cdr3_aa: CATSDLGGLGDTQYF
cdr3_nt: TGTGCCACCAGTGATTTAGGAGGGTTAGGAGATACGCAGTATTTT

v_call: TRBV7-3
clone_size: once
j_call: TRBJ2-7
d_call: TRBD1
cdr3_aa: CASSCEPDRGNSYEQYF
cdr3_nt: TGTGCCAGCAGCTGCGAGCCCGACAGGGGGAACTCCTACGAGCAGTACTTC

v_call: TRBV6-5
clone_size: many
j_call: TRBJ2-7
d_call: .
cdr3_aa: CASSYSTVLGSYEQYF
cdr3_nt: TGTGCCAGCAGTTACTCGACAGTCCTAGGGTCCTACGAGCAGTACTTC

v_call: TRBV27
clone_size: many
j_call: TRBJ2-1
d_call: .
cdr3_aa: CASRISVGEQFF
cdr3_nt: TGTGCCAGCAGAATTAGTGTAGGTGAGCAGTTCTTC

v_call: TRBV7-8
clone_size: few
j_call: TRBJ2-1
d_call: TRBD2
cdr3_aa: CASSHPDAGESYNEQFF
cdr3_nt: TGTGCCAGCAGCCACCCGGACGCGGGAGAATCCTACAATGAGCAGTTCTTC

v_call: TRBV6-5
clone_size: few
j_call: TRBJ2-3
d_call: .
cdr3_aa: CASSYSRQDTQYF
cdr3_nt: TGTGCCAGCAGTTACTCGAGGCAGGATACGCAGTATTTT

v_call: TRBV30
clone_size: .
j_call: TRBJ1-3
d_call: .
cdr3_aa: CAWKGSGNTIYF
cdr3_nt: TGTGCCTGGAAAGGCTCTGGAAACACCATATATTTT

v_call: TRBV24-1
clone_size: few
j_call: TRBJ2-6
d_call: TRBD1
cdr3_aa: CATSGERRGSNGANVLTF
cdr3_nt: TGTGCCACCAGTGGCGAACGCAGGGGGTCAAATGGGGCCAACGTCCTGACTTTC

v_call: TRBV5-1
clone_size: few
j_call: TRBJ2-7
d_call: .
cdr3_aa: CASSDDRSTYEQYF
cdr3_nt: TGCGCCAGCAGCGACGACAGGTCTACCTACGAGCAGTACTTC

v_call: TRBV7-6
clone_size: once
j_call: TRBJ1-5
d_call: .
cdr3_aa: CASSLQQSNQPQHF
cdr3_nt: TGTGCCAGCAGCTTACAGCAGAGCAATCAGCCCCAGCATTTT

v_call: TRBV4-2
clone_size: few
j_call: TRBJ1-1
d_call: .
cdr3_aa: CASSQGGRGTEAFF
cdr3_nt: TGTGCCAGCAGCCAAGGGGGCAGGGGCACTGAAGCTTTCTTT